This TCR beta chain was identified in a study of CD8 T cells in ankylosing spondylitis. Researchers built TCR beta libraries using quantitative 5'-RACE with molecular barcodes. Each CDR3 protein gets one entry after TCRdb re-called the 5' RACE reads with MiXCR. The table shows about 540,000 distinct CDR3 sequences, with approximately 12% occurring only once. This CDR3 has 18 amino acids. Unmatched junction bases numbered 8, after V lost 3 bases and J lost 3 bases. Germline CDR1 SGHRS, CDR2 YFSETQ. Study-wide results and caveats: In peripheral blood, disease-linked CD8+ clones occurred at relatively low frequencies. A motif in TCR beta, a set of roughly 8 highly homologous variants, appeared characteristic of ankylosing spondylitis blood. Earlier work had already found some motif variants in reactive arthritis synovial fluid and blood.

This clonotype was counted ten times or more. Its specificity is not known. The receptor was isolated from a male donor with ankylosing spondylitis. The rearrangement uses TRBV5-1 and TRBJ2-5; TRBD2 matches 16 bases. The sequenced sample consisted of blood, either unsorted or a sorted T cell fraction (not recorded which). Here the CDR3 DNA reads TGCGCCAGCAGCTCCGGGACTAGCGGGAGGGCCTCAGAAGAGACCCAGTACTTC. This encodes CASSSGTSGRASEETQYF. Supplemented by reference TRBV5-1 and TRBJ2-5, the full variable domain reads KAGVTQTPRYLIKTRGQQVTLSCSPISGHRSVSWYQQTPGQGLQFLFEYFSETQRNKGNFPGRFSGRQFSNSRSEMNVSTLELGDSALYLCASSSGTSGRASEETQYFGPGTRLLVL.